The source of this T cell receptor beta chain is a study of cytomegalovirus exposure and HLA in healthy donors. Study conclusions and caveats: Presence/absence analysis assumed near-uniform sequencing depth across donors.

PCR was performed using 60 Vbeta and 13 Jbeta primers. Here immunoSEQ multiplex PCR was the method, and the copy in TCRdb shows in-frame clones only, minus some. The sample records about 190,000 clones, about 87% being singletons. The junction had 2 bases not matched to a gene; V was cut back by 0 bases and J by 0 bases. CDR1 and CDR2 (germline): SEHNR, FQNEAQ (reference sequence). The CDR3 totals 15 residues. Notes on this clone: Its antigen is undetermined.

The J gene is TRBJ2-7, the V gene TRBV7-9; 7 bases agree with TRBD2. This TCR was recovered from a woman between 18 and 29 years old in good health and CMV-seronegative. The specimen was PBMCs. The CDR3 DNA reads TGTGCCAGCAGCTTAGCTAGCGGGTTCTCCTACGAGCAGTACTTC. Translated: CASSLASGFSYEQYF.